These 10 T cell receptor beta chains originate from one sample sequenced in a study of molecular identifiers for immune sequencing clone quantification (dated by TCRdb to 2016 to 2019). The receptor library was made with PCR. Sequenced on a NextSeq 500. Using fastp trimming at Q25 and MiXCR clonotype assembly, TCRdb reanalyzed the public sequencing data and kept in-frame beta chains. Identical CDR3 protein sequences are pooled into one entry, listed with their most common genes and DNA. Present in this sample are 400,000 to 600,000 distinct CDR3 sequences, about 26% of which were seen just once. The ten largest clones take up approximately 0.76% of the sample. Sequencing was done on a sample of naive CD8+ T cells from blood, with Jurkat cell RNA spiked in. Reading the label with the study, this specimen's cell subset or site is: FACS-sorted CD8+CD4-CCR7+CD45RA+ naive T cells. All receptors derive from a human donor in good health. Some libraries in this study had Jurkat cell RNA spiked in.

V gene TRBV7-8 combines with J gene TRBJ2-5; TRBD2 aligns across 7 bases. CDR1 is SGHVS, CDR2 FQNEAQ, per germline. The CDR3 consists of 13 residues. Trimming removed 5 bases from V and 5 bases from J; junction bases left unmatched: 5. The CDR3 sequence: CASSRRGTETQYF. The CDR3, as DNA: TGTGCCAGCAGCAGGCGGGGGACGGAGACCCAGTACTTC.

About this clonotype itself: A read error may explain this, as a much larger clone is one base away. The V gene is TRBV20-1, the J gene TRBJ2-3; D not certain. Per germline, CDR1 DFQATT and CDR2 SNEGSKA (reference sequence). The CDR3 totals 17 residues. The CDR3 region is CSARATAEWTRTDAQYF. DNA of the CDR3: TGCAGTGCTAGAGCTACCGCGGAGTGGACCCGCACAGATGCGCAGTATTTT.

This clonotype was detected ten times or more. The chain carries TRBV4-2 and TRBJ2-7, with TRBD2 matching 14 bases. Trimming cost V 4 bases and J 5 bases; bases outside gene matches: 16. The germline V gene encodes CDR1 LGHNA and CDR2 YNFKEQ. CDR3 size: 19 residues. CDR3 loop: CASSPLLGGTSGGTDEQYF. DNA of the CDR3: TGTGCCAGCAGCCCACTTTTAGGTGGGACTAGCGGGGGCACCGACGAGCAGTACTTC.

This clonotype occurred many times. The V call is TRBV4-1, the J call TRBJ2-7; D is unclear. The CDR3 runs 15 residues. Looked up from germline, CDR1 is MGHRA and CDR2 is YSYEKL. V was trimmed by 0 bases and J by 2 bases, leaving 11 bases between them. The chain's CDR3 is CASSQDNLAAYEQYF. The CDR3 DNA reads as TGCGCCAGCAGCCAAGATAACCTGGCCGCCTACGAGCAGTACTTC.

In its sample, this clonotype was seen a few times. This sequence joins TRBV19 and TRBJ2-6; D possibly uses TRBD1 or TRBD2 (5 bases each). CDR1 is LNHDA, CDR2 SQIVND, per germline (reference sequence). V lost 3 bases and J lost 0, with 6 bases in between. This CDR3 has 15 residues. The DNA of the CDR3 is TGTGCCAGTAGTATCGGGACCTCTGGGGCCAACGTCCTGACTTTC. Amino acid sequence: CASSIGTSGANVLTF. Variable domain in full (rest from reference TRBV19 and TRBJ2-6): DGGITQSPKYLFRKEGQNVTLSCEQNLNHDAMYWYRQDPGQGLRLIYYSQIVNDFQKGDIAEGYSVSREKKESFPLTVTSAQKNPTAFYLCASSIGTSGANVLTFGAGSRLTVL.

Points on this clonotype: It may be a read error: a sequence one base away is much more abundant. The chain is built from TRBV9 and TRBJ2-7, with 9 bases that match TRBD1. This CDR3 has 15 amino acids. Germline V lookup: CDR1 SGDLS, CDR2 YYNGEE. CDR3 region: CASSFTGTGRDEQCF. DNA of the CDR3: TGTGCCAGCAGCTTCACCGGGACAGGGCGCGACGAGCAGTGCTTC.

The sample holds a few counts of this clonotype. This chain connects TRBV6-2 or TRBV6-3 to TRBJ2-3, with D possibly being TRBD1 or TRBD2 (5 bases each). The CDR3 spans 17 residues. Germline CDR1 is MNHEY and CDR2 is SVGEGT. Trimming removed 2 bases at V and 1 base at J, with 16 bases between. In DNA form, the CDR3 reads TGTGCCAGCAGTTACGAAGCGAGGGGCCGGGGCACAGATACGCAGTATTTT. Amino acid sequence: CASSYEARGRGTDTQYF.

The chain employs TRBV25-1 and TRBJ2-5; the match to TRBD2 covers 10 bases. The V and J ends lost 3 bases and 1 base, in that order; junction bases with no gene match: 2. CDR1 is MGHDK, CDR2 SYGVNS, per germline. CDR3 size: 15 residues. CDR3 in DNA: TGTGCCAGCAGTGATGCTAGCGGGAGCCAAGAGACCCAGTACTTC. It yields the protein CASSDASGSQETQYF.

The chain employs TRBV19 and TRBJ2-1; D tentatively fits TRBD1 or TRBD2 (5 bases each). The germline CDR1 and CDR2 sequences are LNHDA and SQIVND (reference sequence). Between the trimmed V and J ends, which lost 3 bases and 4 bases, there was a span of 7 bases. The CDR3 has 13 amino acids. CDR3 DNA sequence: TGTGCCAGTAGTATCGAGGGGTACAATGAGCAGTTCTTC. Translating it yields CASSIEGYNEQFF.

The CDR3 protein is CASSEGTAPGNTIYF. As DNA, the CDR3 is TGTGCCAGCAGTGAGGGGACAGCCCCTGGAAACACCATATATTTT. V usage is TRBV27 and J usage is TRBJ1-3; 7 bases fit TRBD1. CDR3 length: 15 residues. Germline V lookup: CDR1 MNHEY, CDR2 SMNVEV (reference sequence). Unmatched junction bases numbered 6, after V lost 5 bases and J lost 2 bases.